One sample yielded the 30 T cell receptor beta chains listed below, sequenced in a study of cytomegalovirus exposure and HLA in healthy donors. The PCR used 60 Vbeta and 13 Jbeta primers. TCRdb's table, derived via immunoSEQ multiplex PCR, lists solely in-frame clones and lacks some. The table lists around 200,000 clones, roughly 79% of them singletons. The source material was PBMCs. The receptor source for this set is a man aged 30 to 39 in good health and CMV-seronegative.

The rearrangement joins TRBV29-1 to TRBJ1-1; D is ambiguous. CDR3 length: 14 residues. Deletions cut 2 bases from V and 5 bases from J, with 15 bases between. In germline, CDR1 is SQVTM, CDR2 ANQGSEA. CDR3 in amino acids: CSVEQALMDTEAFF. DNA for the CDR3: TGCAGCGTTGAACAGGCACTGATGGATACTGAAGCTTTCTTT.

V usage is TRBV6-5 and J usage is TRBJ2-1; 9 nucleotides agree with TRBD2. The CDR3 length is 16 residues. Germline-derived CDR1 and CDR2 are MNHEY and SVGAGI. Germline trimming cut 0 bases from V and 8 bases from J; bases unmatched to any gene: 8. The CDR3 protein is CASSYSRLAGSDEQFF. The CDR3 nucleotides are TGTGCCAGCAGTTACTCAAGGCTAGCGGGATCTGATGAGCAGTTCTTC.

The chain links TRBV11-2 to TRBJ2-7; D is possibly TRBD2 (6 bases). Trimming removed 6 bases from V and 3 bases from J, with 24 bases in between. Germline assignment: CDR1 SGHAT and CDR2 FQNNGV. The CDR3 is 17 residues long. The DNA of the CDR3 is TGTGCCAGCAGACCCAACCCCGGGGGAGCGGCAAACTACGAGCAGTACTTC. Encoded protein: CASRPNPGGAANYEQYF.

This chain links TRBV5-6 with TRBJ1-4; the match to TRBD1 covers 9 bases. Germline CDR1 reads SGHDT; CDR2 reads YYEEEE. V lost 2 bases, J lost 7 bases, and 6 bases stayed unmatched. The CDR3 consists of 15 residues. CDR3: CASSFEGQGGEKLFF. The CDR3 DNA reads as TGTGCCAGCAGCTTTGAGGGACAGGGTGGTGAAAAACTGTTTTTT. Full variable domain (remainder filled in from reference TRBV5-6 and TRBJ1-4): DAGVTQSPTHLIKTRGQQVTLRCSPKSGHDTVSWYQQALGQGPQFIFQYYEEEERQRGNFPDRFSGHQFPNYSSELNVNALLLGDSALYLCASSFEGQGGEKLFFGSGTQLSVL.

The chain couples TRBV5-1 to TRBJ2-3; 7 nucleotides line up with TRBD2. The CDR3 contains 16 residues. Germline values: CDR1 SGHRS, CDR2 YFSETQ. V lost 8 bases, J lost 8 bases, and 20 bases stayed unmatched. The CDR3 reads CARRPLGRELVGTQYF. The CDR3 nucleotides are TGCGCCAGGAGGCCCTTGGGGCGGGAGTTGGTCGGTACGCAGTATTTT. Full variable domain (rest looked up from reference TRBV5-1 and TRBJ2-3): KAGVTQTPRYLIKTRGQQVTLSCSPISGHRSVSWYQQTPGQGLQFLFEYFSETQRNKGNFPGRFSGRQFSNSRSEMNVSTLELGDSALYLCARRPLGRELVGTQYFGPGTRLTVL.

This rearrangement joins TRBV2 to TRBJ1-2, with 9 bases matching TRBD1. With 8 bases clipped from V and 5 bases from J, the junction kept 12 bases outside the gene matches. This CDR3 region has 15 residues. Germline CDR1 SNHLY, CDR2 FYNNEI. CDR3 DNA sequence: TGTGCCAGCCGATACTACCGGGACAGGGAATATGGCTACACCTTC. Protein product: CASRYYRDREYGYTF.

The gene calls are TRBV11-2 and TRBJ2-7; 10 nucleotides line up with TRBD2. Germline V gives CDR1 SGHAT, CDR2 FQNNGV. The CDR3 runs to 15 residues. The V gene end was trimmed by 2 bases and the J gene end by 1 base; junction bases not matched to a gene: 2. The chain's CDR3 is CASSLTSGTSYEQYF. The DNA for the CDR3 is TGTGCCAGCAGCTTAACTAGCGGGACGTCCTACGAGCAGTACTTC.

This clone has more than one count but fewer than ten. This chain joins TRBV27 and TRBJ1-1; no definite D call. The CDR3 is 14 amino acids. Trimming took 1 base from V and 2 from J, leaving 8 bases between them. The germline CDR1 and CDR2 sequences are MNHEY and SMNVEV (reference sequence). The chain's CDR3 is CASSLYSINTEAFF. The CDR3 DNA is TGTGCCAGCAGTTTATACAGCATAAACACTGAAGCTTTCTTT.

Points on this clone: Other DNA variants within this sample encode the same CDR3. V and J are TRBV18 and TRBJ1-1, with 8 nucleotides matching TRBD1. Germline V gene sequence: CDR1 KGHSH, CDR2 LQKENI. The CDR3 has 16 residues. J gave up 5 bases and V 2 bases, and 10 bases lay outside the gene matches. The CDR3 sequence: CASSPKPGQENTEAFF. Written as DNA, the CDR3 is TGTGCCAGCTCACCAAAGCCGGGACAGGAAAATACTGAAGCTTTCTTT.

The genes are TRBV5-6 and TRBJ2-6, with 9 bases identical to TRBD1. The germline CDR1 and CDR2 sequences are SGHDT and YYEEEE. Trimming cost V 2 bases and J 0 bases; bases outside gene matches: 3. The CDR3 contains 17 residues. The DNA of the CDR3 is TGTGCCAGCAGCTTCGGGACAGGGCCCTCTGGGGCCAACGTCCTGACTTTC. This sequence encodes CASSFGTGPSGANVLTF.

A note on this clone: The CDR3 end shows no conserved phenylalanine or tryptophan, and so a read error is likely. The rearrangement joins TRBV5-5 to TRBJ2-7; weak D call: TRBD1 (5 bases). The germline V gene encodes CDR1 SGHKS and CDR2 YYEKEE (reference sequence). The CDR3 totals 16 residues. The V gene lost 0 bases and the J gene lost 3 bases, with 16 bases spanning the gap. The chain's CDR3 is CASSLAAGLGVYEQYL. CDR3 nucleotides: TGTGCCAGCAGCTTGGCGGCAGGGCTTGGAGTCTACGAGCAGTACCTC.

This clone was counted a single time. This chain uses TRBV15 with TRBJ2-5; perhaps TRBD2 as D (6 bases). The CDR3 covers 16 residues. V gave up 0 bases and J gave up 5 bases, with 16 bases separating them. The germline CDR1 and CDR2 sequences are LNHNV and YYDKDF (reference sequence). The CDR3 coding sequence is TGTGCCACCAGCAGAGATTCGATCTACCGGGGGGAGACCCAGTACTTC. This translates into CATSRDSIYRGETQYF.

V usage is TRBV6-5 and J usage is TRBJ2-2; D possibly corresponds to TRBD1 (7 bases). The CDR3 spans 16 residues. Germline values: CDR1 MNHEY, CDR2 SVGAGI. The germline V and J ends were trimmed by 2 bases and 6 bases, with 16 bases remaining between them. CDR3 residues: CASSYVPGGSAGELFF. The CDR3 DNA is TGTGCCAGCAGTTACGTGCCAGGGGGGTCCGCCGGGGAGCTGTTTTTT.

This chain joins TRBV21-1 and TRBJ2-5; TRBD1 reflects the table's D call only, with no check against the DNA. TRBV21-1 is tagged as a pseudogene. This CDR3 spans 13 amino acids. Written as DNA, the CDR3 is TGTGCCAGCAGAACCGGGACAGGAGAGACCCAGTACTTC. Translated, it gives CASRTGTGETQYF.

V is TRBV6-1 and J is TRBJ1-2; D possibly corresponds to TRBD1 (5 bases). The germline V and J ends were trimmed by 0 bases and 4 bases, with 12 bases remaining between them. The CDR3 spans 15 residues. The germline V gene encodes CDR1 MNHNS and CDR2 SASEGT. CDR3 DNA sequence: TGTGCCAGCAGTGAAGCCTTCGGGGGTGGCTATGGCTACACCTTC. Translating gives CASSEAFGGGYGYTF.

This clone has a single count. The J gene is TRBJ2-7, the V gene TRBV27; D ambiguous. The CDR3 is made up of 12 amino acids. CDR1 is MNHEY and CDR2 is SMNVEV in the germline V gene (reference sequence). Trimming took off 3 bases at V and 3 bases at J, with 6 bases between the two ends. CDR3 in amino acids: CASSFSGYEQYF. The CDR3 nucleotides are TGTGCCAGCAGTTTCTCCGGCTACGAGCAGTACTTC.

The genes are TRBV5-4 and TRBJ1-6; TRBD1 might be the D (5 bases). The CDR3 contains 18 residues. Trimming took 4 bases from V and 0 from J, leaving 17 bases between them. CDR1 is SGHNT and CDR2 is YYREEE in the germline V gene (reference sequence). CDR3 sequence reads: CASSPGPYRSSYNSPLHF. The CDR3 DNA reads as TGTGCCAGCAGCCCCGGCCCTTACAGGAGCTCCTATAATTCACCCCTCCACTTT.

The gene calls are TRBV5-4 and TRBJ1-1, with TRBD1 matching over 8 bases. This CDR3 comprises 15 residues. The germline V gene has CDR1 SGHNT and CDR2 YYREEE (reference sequence). Unmatched junction bases numbered 6, after V lost 2 bases and J lost 3 bases. The CDR3 protein is CASSFQGARHTEAFF. In nucleotides, the CDR3 is TGTGCCAGCAGCTTTCAGGGGGCAAGGCACACTGAAGCTTTCTTT.

The CDR3 reads CASSDRDSPYYEQYF. Written as DNA, the CDR3 is TGTGCCAGCAGTGACCGGGACAGCCCATATTACGAGCAGTACTTC. The chain recombines TRBV6-1 with TRBJ2-7; 7 nucleotides line up with TRBD1. Germline lookup yields CDR1 MNHNS and CDR2 SASEGT. Unmatched junction bases numbered 9, after V lost 3 bases and J lost 4 bases. The CDR3 is made up of 15 amino acids.

The chain combines TRBV5-1 with TRBJ2-2; TRBD2 matches 10 bases. The length of the CDR3 is 15 residues. In germline, CDR1 is SGHRS, CDR2 YFSETQ. Unmatched junction bases numbered 4, after V lost 7 bases and J lost 1 base. The CDR3 DNA follows: TGCGCCAGCCACTTAGCGGGAGGGAACACCGGGGAGCTGTTTTTT. It yields the protein CASHLAGGNTGELFF.

The chain has TRBV4-1 and TRBJ2-2; 7 bases map to TRBD2. CDR3 length: 12 amino acids. Germline CDR1 MGHRA, CDR2 YSYEKL. The V gene end was trimmed by 8 bases and the J gene end by 4 bases; junction bases not matched to a gene: 1. CDR3 region: CASWGGTGELFF. In DNA, the CDR3 is TGCGCCAGCTGGGGGGGCACCGGGGAGCTGTTTTTT.

The J gene is TRBJ2-7, the V gene TRBV10-3; no firm D call. The CDR3 has 12 amino acids. Trimming removed 2 bases at V and 5 bases at J, with 7 bases between. Germline CDR1 is ENHRY and CDR2 is SYGVKD. CDR3 coding DNA: TGTGCCATCAGTGAGAATAGCAACGAGCAGTACTTC. Residues: CAISENSNEQYF.

Of note for this clone: A junction boundary mismatches the germline segment, possibly from a read error. V is TRBV5-1 and J is TRBJ2-2, with a tentative D call TRBD2 (6 bases). Germline CDR1 reads SGHRS; CDR2 reads YFSETQ. The CDR3 has 15 amino acids. The CDR3 DNA reads as TGCGCCAGCAGCTTCGGGACTGGGAAAACCGGGGAGCCGTTTTTT. It is translated as CASSFGTGKTGEPFF.

This clone was recorded once. The chain joins TRBV2 to TRBJ1-1, with 9 bases aligning to TRBD1. Germline lookup yields CDR1 SNHLY and CDR2 FYNNEI. J gave up 3 bases and V 5 bases, and 7 bases lay outside the gene matches. This CDR3 spans 15 amino acids. The CDR3 sequence is CASSIQGAEYTEAFF. DNA of the CDR3: TGTGCCAGCAGTATACAGGGGGCGGAGTACACTGAAGCTTTCTTT.

The table lists this clone with a count of one. The J gene is TRBJ1-2, the V gene TRBV30; unclear D gene. CDR1 is GTSNPN, CDR2 SVGIG, per germline (reference sequence). The CDR3 extends over 15 amino acids. V shed 3 bases and J shed 4 bases, with 18 bases lying between them. CDR3 nucleotides: TGTGCCTGGAGAGTATCAGGAGGGTTAGGCTATGGCTACACCTTC. It is translated as CAWRVSGGLGYGYTF.

The rearrangement links TRBV6-6 to TRBJ1-6; 9 bases line up with TRBD1. Germline V lookup: CDR1 MNHNY, CDR2 SVGAGI (reference sequence). The CDR3 spans 13 residues. Trimming removed 6 bases from V and 10 bases from J; junction bases left unmatched: 4. The CDR3 region has the DNA TGTGCCAGCAGGGGACAGGGCCGATCACCCCTCCACTTT. This encodes CASRGQGRSPLHF.

This chain connects TRBV10-3 to TRBJ2-3; D is perhaps TRBD2 (5 bases). The CDR3 loop spans 15 amino acids. Trimming cost V 2 bases and J 1 base, with 10 bases left between them. The germline CDR1 and CDR2 sequences are ENHRY and SYGVKD. This CDR3 reads CAISEVSVGTDTQYF. The CDR3 DNA reads as TGTGCCATCAGTGAGGTTAGCGTGGGCACAGATACGCAGTATTTT.

This clone occurred a few times. The rearrangement joins TRBV4-1 to TRBJ1-2; 11 nucleotides agree with TRBD1. The CDR3 length is 15 residues. Germline CDR1 MGHRA, CDR2 YSYEKL. V gave up 3 bases and J gave up 8 bases; unmatched junction bases: 8. The CDR3 loop is CASSHPGQGAGGYTF. The CDR3 bases are TGCGCCAGCAGCCATCCAGGACAGGGGGCAGGGGGCTACACCTTC.

The chain links TRBV28 to TRBJ2-7; 9 bases agree with TRBD1. The CDR3 has 13 amino acids. The V gene end was trimmed by 7 bases and the J gene end by 2 bases; junction bases not matched to a gene: 3. Germline CDR1 MDHEN, CDR2 SYDVKM. CDR3 protein: CASTGTGTYEQYF. CDR3 sequence (DNA): TGTGCCAGCACCGGGACAGGGACCTACGAGCAGTACTTC. The whole variable domain, filled in from reference TRBV28 and TRBJ2-7, reads DVKVTQSSRYLVKRTGEKVFLECVQDMDHENMFWYRQDPGLGLRLIYFSYDVKMKEKGDIPEGYSVSREKKERFSLILESASTNQTSMYLCASTGTGTYEQYFGPGTRLTVT.

The chain is built from TRBV19 and TRBJ1-2, with TRBD1 as a possible D gene (6 bases). V lost 7 bases and J 8 bases, leaving 17 bases between the germline ends. The CDR3 totals 13 residues. Germline V gene sequence: CDR1 LNHDA, CDR2 SQIVND (reference sequence). Written as DNA, the CDR3 is TGTGCCAGTACCCCACAGGGTACGTGGGGCTACACCTTC. As protein: CASTPQGTWGYTF.